The T cell receptor (beta chain) described here comes from a study of identical twins. This clonotype has a single count. TCRdb re-called the 5' RACE reads through MiXCR, storing one row per CDR3 protein. The data contain some 760,000 distinct CDR3 sequences, approximately 18% of them singletons. Separately, the same data were catalogued under a study of T cells expressing NK-cell markers.

The receptor was derived from a woman between 18 and 29 years old in good health. Material: PBMCs.

CDR3 protein: CSVVWNGELFF. CDR3 nucleotide sequence: TGCAGCGTTGTGTGGAACGGGGAGCTGTTTTTT. The chain couples TRBV29-1 to TRBJ2-2; D unresolved. Germline V gives CDR1 SQVTM, CDR2 ANQGSEA. Deletions cut 4 bases from V and 7 bases from J, with 7 bases between. This CDR3 has 11 residues.